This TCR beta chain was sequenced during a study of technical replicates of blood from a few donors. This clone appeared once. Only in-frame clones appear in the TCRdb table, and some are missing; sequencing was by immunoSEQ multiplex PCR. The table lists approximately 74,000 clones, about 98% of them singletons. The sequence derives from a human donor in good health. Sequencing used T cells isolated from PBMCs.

CDR3 loop: CASSDYGTGLTVDSGNTIYF. In nucleotides, the CDR3 is TGCGCCAGCAGTGACTACGGGACAGGCCTGACCGTTGACTCTGGAAACACCATATATTTT. This chain uses TRBV10-1 with TRBJ1-3, with 8 bases lining up with TRBD1. With V trimmed by 3 bases and J by 0 bases, 16 bases remained unmatched. The CDR3 loop spans 20 amino acids. The germline CDR1 and CDR2 sequences are WNHNN and SYGVQD (reference sequence).